This T cell receptor (beta chain) was captured in a study of blood T cell repertoires in COVID-19. Study overall: The samples span acute and convalescent COVID-19 from the United States, Italy and Spain. The cDNA or gDNA used as material had been derived from T cells, B-cell-depleted T cells, or PBMCs.

As to this clone: At the DNA level, this CDR3 is encoded by other sequences in the same sample as well.

In the original processing: Using reference gene primer amplification, nucleated cell counts were estimated. Assay: immunoSEQ multiplex PCR; the TCRdb copy retains only in-frame clones and omits some. The V and J calls and clone size are taken from that table; D and trimming were inferred from the DNA. The repertoire holds some 120,000 clones, 90% seen once, with under 4.5% in the top ten. CDR1 and CDR2 (germline): LGHNA, YNFKEQ. V trimming: 4 bases; J trimming: 4 bases; junction bases outside the gene matches: 11. There are 16 residues in the CDR3. This clonotype was sampled from a man aged 50 to 59 with active COVID-19. The V and J genes are TRBV4-2 and TRBJ1-2; 8 bases align to TRBD1. The sequencing input was peripheral blood. Here the CDR3 reads CASSRALGQDLYGYTF. For the CDR3, the DNA is TGTGCCAGCAGCCGGGCCCTGGGACAGGACCTCTATGGCTACACCTTC.